The source of this TCR beta chain is a study of blood T cell repertoires in COVID-19. This clone was counted only a few times. The protocol was immunoSEQ multiplex PCR, while the TCRdb copy is restricted to in-frame clones and leaves out a portion. The sample includes about 180,000 clones, around 86% of them seen just once. This CDR3 spans 15 amino acids. The V gene end was trimmed by 7 bases and the J gene end by 5 bases; junction bases not matched to a gene: 7. Germline CDR1 and CDR2: SNHLY and FYNNEI. The chain carries TRBV2 and TRBJ2-2, with 10 bases lining up with TRBD2. Sequenced input: PBMCs or T cells enriched from blood (not recorded which). This clonotype originated in a woman aged 25 to 39 who had recovered from COVID-19. In DNA, the CDR3 is TGTGCCAGCAAGCCTAGCGGGAGCGAAACCGGGGAGCTGTTTTTT. Protein: CASKPSGSETGELFF.